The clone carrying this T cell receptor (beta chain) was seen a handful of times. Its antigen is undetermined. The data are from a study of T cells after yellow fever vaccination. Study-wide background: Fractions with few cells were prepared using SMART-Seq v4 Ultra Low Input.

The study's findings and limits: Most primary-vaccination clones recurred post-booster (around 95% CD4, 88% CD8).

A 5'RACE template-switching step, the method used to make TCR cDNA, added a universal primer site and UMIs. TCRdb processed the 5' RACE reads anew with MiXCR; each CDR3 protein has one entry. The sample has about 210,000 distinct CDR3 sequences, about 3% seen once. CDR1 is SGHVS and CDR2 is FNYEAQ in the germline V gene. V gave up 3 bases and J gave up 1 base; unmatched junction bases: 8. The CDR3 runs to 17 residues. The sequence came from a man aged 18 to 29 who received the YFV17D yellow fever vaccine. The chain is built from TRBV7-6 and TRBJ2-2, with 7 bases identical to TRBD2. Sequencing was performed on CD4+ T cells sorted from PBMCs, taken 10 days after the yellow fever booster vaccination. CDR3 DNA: TGTGCCAGCAGCTTTAGAGAGGCGGGGGAGAACACCGGGGAGCTGTTTTTT. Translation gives CASSFREAGENTGELFF.